This T cell receptor beta chain was obtained from a study of T cells in Graves' hyperthyroidism and ophthalmopathy. Study conclusions and caveats: Most thyroid-expanded clonotypes above 0.001 were also found in blood. Ophthalmopathy was model-predicted a median around seven months pre-onset.

From germline, CDR1 is MNHEY and CDR2 SVGAGI. CDR3 length: 16 residues. Trimming took 2 bases from V and 6 from J, leaving 17 bases between them. PBMCs were obtained from approximately 9.2 ml fresh peripheral blood. Amplification of TCR beta CDR3 regions was performed using RNA transcripts as template. The HTBI primer set drove a first-round RT-PCR of the TCR CDR3. TCRdb re-analysed the multiplex PCR reads in MiXCR, keeping a single row per CDR3 protein. This table holds hundreds of thousands of distinct CDR3 sequences, around 15% found once. The sample holds many counts of this clonotype. Antigen specificity is unknown.

The TCR was taken from a woman between 35 and 50 years old with Graves' ophthalmopathy. The specimen sequenced was blood. The rearrangement uses TRBV6-5 and TRBJ2-1, with a possible D match to TRBD2 (7 bases). The CDR3 region is CASSYRGGFMANEQFF. Written as DNA, the CDR3 is TGTGCCAGCAGTTACAGGGGGGGGTTCATGGCCAATGAGCAGTTCTTC.